The sequence of this TCR beta chain was determined in a study of breast tumors, draining lymph nodes, adjacent tissues. Study-wide results and caveats: Most tumor T cells seemingly derive from lymph node, then expand in tumor.

Using its own MiXCR run on the multiplex PCR reads, TCRdb lists one record per CDR3 protein. The sample lists under 300,000 distinct CDR3 sequences, 34% occurring once. The CDR3 spans 19 residues. Looked up from germline, CDR1 is MNHNY and CDR2 is SVGAGI (reference sequence). As concerns this clonotype: Antigen: not known. At one of its ends the junction is not consistent with the germline gene, which may arise from a read error.

Axillary draining lymph nodes of breast cancer patients supplied the node samples. The source is a female donor with breast cancer. Some clones in this sample may be carry-over from other donors' samples. Sequencing was performed on axillary lymph node tissue. The chain is built from TRBV6-6 and TRBJ2-2; 15 bases match TRBD2. In nucleotides, the CDR3 is TGTACCAGCAGTTCACGGACTAGCGGGGGGGCCTGGTACACCGGGGAGCTGTTTTTT. Translation gives CTSSSRTSGGAWYTGELFF.